This T cell receptor (beta chain) was captured by sequencing in a study of blood T cell repertoires in COVID-19. Study-wide context: Acute and convalescent COVID-19 specimens originated in the United States, Italy and Spain. The analysed material was cDNA or gDNA that came from T cells, B-cell-depleted T cells, or PBMCs.

Original handling: Cell counts per sample came from amplifying reference gene primers. Assay used: immunoSEQ multiplex PCR; TCRdb lists only in-frame clones, some missing. D and trimming were read from the DNA, whereas the V and J calls and clone size are those reported in that table. The sample has about 62,000 clones, just over 85% seen once. The germline V gene has CDR1 SEHNR and CDR2 FQNEAQ (reference sequence). The CDR3 sequence is 14 residues long. The J segment lost 11 bases and the V segment lost 5 bases, leaving 13 bases of the junction unmatched. Sequenced material: peripheral blood. This chain joins TRBV7-9 and TRBJ1-1, with 8 nucleotides matching TRBD1. The clonotype was recovered from a woman aged 80 or older with acute or convalescent COVID-19. CDR3 in DNA: TGTGCCAGCAGCCGAATCGGACAGGGATGGTCGGCTTTCTTT. Its translation is CASSRIGQGWSAFF. The variable domain in full, completed from reference TRBV7-9 and TRBJ1-1, reads DTGVSQNPRHKITKRGQNVTFRCDPISEHNRLYWYRQTLGQGPEFLTYFQNEAQLEKSRLLSDRFSAERPKGSFSTLEIQRTEQGDSAMYLCASSRIGQGWSAFFGQGTRLTVV.